This TCR beta chain was recovered during a study of tumor and adjacent non-tumor tissue in lung cancer. Overall study context: On average, productive TCRbeta reads reached about 4.17 million per sample. Regarding the study as a whole: In normal lung, the top 100 clones were significantly more dominant than in tumor.

Three rounds of nested PCR, following a modified ARM-PCR protocol, produced the TCRbeta library. TCRdb analysed the multiplex PCR reads with MiXCR anew, one entry per CDR3 protein. The table has about 110,000 distinct CDR3 sequences, about 75% seen once; the top ten hold around 37%. By sample fraction, this clonotype is medium-sized. Its antigen is undetermined. CDR1 is SGHAT and CDR2 is FQDESV in the germline V gene (reference sequence). V lost 5 bases to trimming and J lost 1 base; unmatched junction nucleotides: 9. There are 16 residues in the CDR3. RNA was extracted from bulk tissue without any cell sorting.

The chain links TRBV11-1 to TRBJ2-5; TRBD1 agrees at 8 bases. The sequence derives from a woman aged 55-69 years with non-small cell lung cancer. Material for sequencing was lung tumor tissue. The CDR3 nucleotides read TGTGCCAGCAGCCGAGACAGGGGCGGCCTCCAAGAGACCCAGTACTTC. This encodes CASSRDRGGLQETQYF. Using reference TRBV11-1 and TRBJ2-5 for the parts outside the CDR3, the full variable domain is EAEVAQSPRYKITEKSQAVAFWCDPISGHATLYWYRQILGQGPELLVQFQDESVVDDSQLPKDRFSAERLKGVDSTLKIQPAELGDSAMYLCASSRDRGGLQETQYFGPGTRLLVL.